This T cell receptor (beta chain) was sequenced in a study of PD-1 blockade in classical Hodgkin lymphoma. Study results and caveats: Reports described newly diagnosed patients as having lower baseline TCR diversity than healthy donors. Complete responders entered with baseline diversity on par with newly diagnosed patients, the results showed.

This CDR3 is 14 amino acids long. CDR1 is SNHLY and CDR2 is FYNNEI in the germline V gene. V was trimmed by 6 bases and J by 6 bases, leaving 15 bases between them. This clone was seen more than once but under ten times. Antigen unknown. Libraries were prepared by immunoSEQ multiplex PCR; TCRdb keeps only in-frame clonotypes and omits some of them. The sample shows tens of thousands of clones, roughly 84% of them seen only once. Relapse was seen in all patients after autologous stem cell transplantation, and brentuximab vedotin exposure was variable. The CD4+ T cells used were purified from thawed PBMCs through magnetic negative selection.

The sequence was obtained from a human donor with classical Hodgkin lymphoma. Specimen: CD4+ T cells from blood, collected at baseline. The genes are TRBV2 and TRBJ1-5; D remains unclear. CDR3 in amino acids: CASRPDLWGQPQHF. CDR3 nucleotide sequence: TGTGCCAGCAGGCCGGACCTTTGGGGTCAGCCCCAGCATTTT.